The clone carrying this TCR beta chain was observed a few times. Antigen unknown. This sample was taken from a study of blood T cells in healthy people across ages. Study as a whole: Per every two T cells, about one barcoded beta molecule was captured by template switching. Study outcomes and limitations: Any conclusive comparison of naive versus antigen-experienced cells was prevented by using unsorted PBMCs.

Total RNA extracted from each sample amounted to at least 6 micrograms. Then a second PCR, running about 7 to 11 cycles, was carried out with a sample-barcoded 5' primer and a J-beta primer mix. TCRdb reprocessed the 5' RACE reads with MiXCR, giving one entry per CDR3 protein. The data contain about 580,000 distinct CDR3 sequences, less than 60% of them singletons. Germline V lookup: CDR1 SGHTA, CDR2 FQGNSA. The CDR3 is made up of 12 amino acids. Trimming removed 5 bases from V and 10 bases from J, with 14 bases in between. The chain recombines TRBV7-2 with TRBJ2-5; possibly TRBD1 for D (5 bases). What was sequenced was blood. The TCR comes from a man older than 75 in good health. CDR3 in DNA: TGTGCCAGCAGCACACAGGACCGCGACCAGTACTTC. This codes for CASSTQDRDQYF.